This T cell receptor beta chain was sequenced for a study of T cells in localized non-small cell lung cancer. Concerning this clone: What it recognizes is unknown.

Findings of the study overall: Elevated blood T cell density was associated with longer overall survival. Because researchers sequenced only one region of the tumor, heterogeneity is still possible. Adjacent lung had a median roughly 58 of the 100 largest tumor clones.

Trimming left V 2 bases short and J 6 bases short, with 22 bases between. The CDR3 is made up of 17 amino acids. The V gene's germline CDR1 is SGDLS and CDR2 YYNGEE. Sequencing used immunoSEQ multiplex PCR; TCRdb keeps in-frame clones, though not all of them. The sample includes about 130,000 clones, more than 70% of them seen just once. Specimen: peripheral blood, collected before any cancer treatment. The origin of this receptor is a female donor of 60 years or more with stage I lung adenocarcinoma. J is TRBJ2-3 and V is TRBV9, with D possibly being TRBD2 (5 bases). The DNA for the CDR3 is TGTGCCAGCAGCGTTTCCCATCGTGGTCTACAGCGGGATACGCAGTATTTT. Translated, it gives CASSVSHRGLQRDTQYF.